The present T cell receptor delta chain was sequenced within a study of γδ T cells in repeated Plasmodium falciparum infection. In its sample, this clone was seen many times. Given a far larger clone just one base away, this is likely a sequencing read error. Other DNA sequences in this sample translate to the same CDR3. CDR3 length equals 19 residues. The germline CDR1 and CDR2 sequences are TSWWSYY and QGS. Trimming stripped 6 bases from V and 3 bases from J, with 29 bases between. Vgamma9/Vdelta2+ and Vdelta2-negative gammadelta T cells were flow-sorted from PBMC for bulk sequencing. TCRdb re-processed the multiplex PCR reads via CATT. The repertoire has approximately 90,000 delta-chain clones, over 0.75% of them found once; the top ten carry roughly 9.5%.

The chain carries TRDV1 and TRDJ1; D possibly corresponds to TRDD2 (5 bases). As TCRdb names no J gene, one was assigned here on the basis of a DNA match to germline. The sample consisted of gamma-delta T cells from blood. The receptor comes from a pool of human donors (malaria-infected and uninfected, not separated). The CDR3 DNA sequence: TGTGCTCTTGGAGCCCCCCCTCCTCCCGGTCCTTCGTACGCCGATAAACTCATCTTT. It specifies CALGAPPPPGPSYADKLIF.